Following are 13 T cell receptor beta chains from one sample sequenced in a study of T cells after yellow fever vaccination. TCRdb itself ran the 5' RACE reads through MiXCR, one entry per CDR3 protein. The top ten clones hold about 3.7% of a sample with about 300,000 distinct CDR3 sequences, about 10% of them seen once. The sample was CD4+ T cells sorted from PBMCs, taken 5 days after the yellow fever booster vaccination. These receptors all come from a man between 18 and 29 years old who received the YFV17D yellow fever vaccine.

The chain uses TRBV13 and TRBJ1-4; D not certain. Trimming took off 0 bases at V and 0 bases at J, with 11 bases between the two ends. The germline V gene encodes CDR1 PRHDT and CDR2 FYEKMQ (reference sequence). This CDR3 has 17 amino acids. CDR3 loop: CASSLGVGRTTNEKLFF. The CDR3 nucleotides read TGTGCCAGCAGCTTAGGCGTCGGGCGAACAACTAATGAAAAACTGTTTTTT.

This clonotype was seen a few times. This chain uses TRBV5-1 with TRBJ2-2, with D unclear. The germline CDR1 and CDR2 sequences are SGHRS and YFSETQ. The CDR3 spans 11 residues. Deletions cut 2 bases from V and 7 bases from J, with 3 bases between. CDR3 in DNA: TGCGCCAGCAGCTTCGACGGGGAGCTGTTTTTT. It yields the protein CASSFDGELFF.

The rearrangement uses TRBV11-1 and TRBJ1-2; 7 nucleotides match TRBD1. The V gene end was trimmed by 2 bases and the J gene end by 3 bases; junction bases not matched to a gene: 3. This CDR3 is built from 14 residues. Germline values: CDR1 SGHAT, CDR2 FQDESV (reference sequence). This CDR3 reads CASSLYRGDYGYTF. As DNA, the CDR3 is TGTGCCAGCAGCTTATACAGGGGAGACTATGGCTACACCTTC.

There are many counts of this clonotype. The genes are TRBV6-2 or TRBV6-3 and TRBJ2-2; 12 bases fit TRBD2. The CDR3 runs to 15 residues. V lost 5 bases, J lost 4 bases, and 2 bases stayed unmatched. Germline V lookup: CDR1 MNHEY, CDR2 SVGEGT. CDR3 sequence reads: CASSQLAGGTGELFF. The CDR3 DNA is TGTGCCAGCAGTCAACTAGCGGGAGGCACCGGGGAGCTGTTTTTT.

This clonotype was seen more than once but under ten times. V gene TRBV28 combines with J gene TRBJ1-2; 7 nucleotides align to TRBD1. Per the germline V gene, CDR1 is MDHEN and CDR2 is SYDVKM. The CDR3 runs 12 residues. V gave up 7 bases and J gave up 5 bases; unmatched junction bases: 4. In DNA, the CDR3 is TGTGCCAGCACCGTGACAGGGTATGGCTACACCTTC. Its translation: CASTVTGYGYTF.

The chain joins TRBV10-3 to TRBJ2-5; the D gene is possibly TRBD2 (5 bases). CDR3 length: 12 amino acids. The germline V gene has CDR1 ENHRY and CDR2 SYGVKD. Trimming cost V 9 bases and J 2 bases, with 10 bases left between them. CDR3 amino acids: CAIGGLQETQYF. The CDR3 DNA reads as TGTGCCATTGGCGGGCTTCAAGAGACCCAGTACTTC.

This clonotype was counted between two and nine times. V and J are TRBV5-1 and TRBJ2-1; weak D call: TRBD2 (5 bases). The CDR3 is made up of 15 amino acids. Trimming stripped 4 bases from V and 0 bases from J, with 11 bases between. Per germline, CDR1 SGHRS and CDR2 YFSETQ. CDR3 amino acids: CASSLRAGSYNEQFF. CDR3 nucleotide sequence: TGCGCCAGCAGCCTGAGGGCAGGCTCCTACAATGAGCAGTTCTTC.

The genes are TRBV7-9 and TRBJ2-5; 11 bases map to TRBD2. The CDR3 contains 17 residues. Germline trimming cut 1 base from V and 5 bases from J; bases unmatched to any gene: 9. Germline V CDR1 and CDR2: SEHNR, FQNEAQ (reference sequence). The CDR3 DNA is TGTGCCAGCAGCTTAGGGCTAGCGGGGGGCCTCTGGGAGACCCAGTACTTC. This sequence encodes CASSLGLAGGLWETQYF.

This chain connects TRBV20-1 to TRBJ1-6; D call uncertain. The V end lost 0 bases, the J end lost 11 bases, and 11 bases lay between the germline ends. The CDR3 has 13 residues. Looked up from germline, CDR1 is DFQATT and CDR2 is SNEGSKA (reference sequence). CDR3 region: CSARDPRRTPLHF. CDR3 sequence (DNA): TGCAGTGCTAGAGATCCGAGGCGAACACCCCTCCACTTT.

Here the CDR3 reads CASSTGPVNTEAFF. The CDR3 coding sequence is TGCGCCAGCAGCACCGGGCCTGTGAACACTGAAGCTTTCTTT. The chain combines TRBV5-1 with TRBJ1-1, with D unresolved. CDR3 length equals 14 residues. Trimming left V 4 bases short and J 0 bases short, with 10 bases between. Germline CDR1 is SGHRS and CDR2 is YFSETQ.

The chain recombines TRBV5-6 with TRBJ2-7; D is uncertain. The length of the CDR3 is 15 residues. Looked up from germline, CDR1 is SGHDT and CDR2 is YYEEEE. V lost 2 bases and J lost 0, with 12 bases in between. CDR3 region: CASSFFRALSYEQYF. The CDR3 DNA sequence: TGTGCCAGCAGCTTCTTCCGGGCCCTCTCCTACGAGCAGTACTTC.

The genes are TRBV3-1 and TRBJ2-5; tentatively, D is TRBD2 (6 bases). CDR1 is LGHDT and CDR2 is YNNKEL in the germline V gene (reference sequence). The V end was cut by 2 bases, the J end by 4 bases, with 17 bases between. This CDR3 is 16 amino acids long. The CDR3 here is CASSQTSKGRRETQYF. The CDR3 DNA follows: TGTGCCAGCAGCCAAACCTCGAAGGGGAGGCGAGAGACCCAGTACTTC.

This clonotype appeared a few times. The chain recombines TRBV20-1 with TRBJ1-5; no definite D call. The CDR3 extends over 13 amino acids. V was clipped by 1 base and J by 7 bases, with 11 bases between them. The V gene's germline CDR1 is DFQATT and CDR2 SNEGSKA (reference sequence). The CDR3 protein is CSARGRLLQPQHF. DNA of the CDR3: TGCAGTGCTAGAGGTCGACTTTTGCAGCCCCAGCATTTT.